A selection of T cell receptor beta chains follows, all from one sample in a study of blood T cells in healthy people across ages. TCRdb recomputed calls from the 5' RACE reads with MiXCR, one row per CDR3 protein. This table holds some 850,000 distinct CDR3 sequences, approximately 24% found once. These data were also filed under a second study, of T cells of mothers and their children.

Sequencing was carried out using blood. These receptors came from a boy aged 5-17 years in good health. Both conserved end residues are part of each CDR3. Fields, in order: clone size, V gene, J gene, D gene, CDR3 DNA, CDR3 protein. The D gene is left open where the match is weak. For some rows the clone size is stated as once, few or many, or as a class when expanded; others skip it.

clone size: NA; V gene: TRBV6-1; J gene: TRBJ1-4; D gene: NA; CDR3 DNA: TGTGCCAGCAGGAAGACAAAAGCTAATGAAAAACTGTTTTTT; CDR3 protein: CASRKTKANEKLFF
clone size: NA; V gene: TRBV6-5; J gene: TRBJ1-1; D gene: NA; CDR3 DNA: TGTGCCAGCAGTTACAACCAGGGAGAAGCTTTCTTT; CDR3 protein: CASSYNQGEAFF
clone size: few; V gene: TRBV2; J gene: TRBJ2-7; D gene: TRBD2; CDR3 DNA: TGTGCCAGCAAACGTGAAGTAGCGGGGGCCTACGAGCAGTACTTC; CDR3 protein: CASKREVAGAYEQYF
clone size: NA; V gene: TRBV28; J gene: TRBJ2-6; D gene: NA; CDR3 DNA: TGTGCCAGCAGTTCCGATGGGGGCTCTGGGGCCAACGTCCTGACTTTC; CDR3 protein: CASSSDGGSGANVLTF
clone size: many; V gene: TRBV7-9; J gene: TRBJ2-7; D gene: NA; CDR3 DNA: TGTGCCAGCAGCCTTTCGAACGAGCAGTACTTC; CDR3 protein: CASSLSNEQYF
clone size: NA; V gene: TRBV7-2; J gene: TRBJ1-2; D gene: TRBD1; CDR3 DNA: TGTGCCAGCAGCACCAGGACAGGGCGAGACTATGGCTACACCTTC; CDR3 protein: CASSTRTGRDYGYTF
clone size: NA; V gene: TRBV28; J gene: TRBJ2-5; D gene: NA; CDR3 DNA: TGTGCCAGCACTCGAACCGCCGGGACCTCGACCCAGTACTTC; CDR3 protein: CASTRTAGTSTQYF
clone size: few; V gene: TRBV3-1; J gene: TRBJ2-7; D gene: NA; CDR3 DNA: TGTGCCAGCAGCCAAGGGGGGAGCACCTACGAGCAGTACTTC; CDR3 protein: CASSQGGSTYEQYF
clone size: NA; V gene: TRBV27; J gene: TRBJ1-4; D gene: TRBD1; CDR3 DNA: TGTGCCAGCGCTTCGCGACAGGGGAATGAAAAACTGTTTTTT; CDR3 protein: CASASRQGNEKLFF
clone size: NA; V gene: TRBV2; J gene: TRBJ1-5; D gene: NA; CDR3 DNA: TGTGCCAGCAGTCCCCAATTTAGCAATCAGCCCCAGCATTTT; CDR3 protein: CASSPQFSNQPQHF
clone size: NA; V gene: TRBV5-1; J gene: TRBJ2-3; D gene: NA; CDR3 DNA: TGCGCCAGCAGCCTAGGGACCGCCCCAGATACGCAGTATTTT; CDR3 protein: CASSLGTAPDTQYF
clone size: NA; V gene: TRBV20-1; J gene: TRBJ2-7; D gene: TRBD2; CDR3 DNA: TGCAGTGCCGGGGGGGGCGCCGAGCAGTACTTC; CDR3 protein: CSAGGGAEQYF
clone size: NA; V gene: TRBV28; J gene: TRBJ2-7; D gene: NA; CDR3 DNA: TGTGCCAGCAGTCAGGGGCCGCTGGGCGAGCAGTACTTC; CDR3 protein: CASSQGPLGEQYF
clone size: few; V gene: TRBV2; J gene: TRBJ2-7; D gene: TRBD1; CDR3 DNA: TGTGCCAGCGGGGGACAGGGCGGGTCCTACGAGCAGTACTTC; CDR3 protein: CASGGQGGSYEQYF
clone size: NA; V gene: TRBV20-1; J gene: TRBJ2-7; D gene: TRBD1; CDR3 DNA: TGCAGTGCTAGTCAGGGGGCGGTCTACGAGCAGTACTTC; CDR3 protein: CSASQGAVYEQYF
clone size: NA; V gene: TRBV28; J gene: TRBJ2-1; D gene: NA; CDR3 DNA: TGTGCCAGCACCACCGGGACTCGAGCCCTGGGGCAGTTCTTC; CDR3 protein: CASTTGTRALGQFF
clone size: NA; V gene: TRBV2; J gene: TRBJ2-7; D gene: NA; CDR3 DNA: TGTGCCAGCGGTTCACTCATGGACTCCTACGAGCAGTACTTC; CDR3 protein: CASGSLMDSYEQYF
clone size: NA; V gene: TRBV20-1; J gene: TRBJ2-1; D gene: TRBD2; CDR3 DNA: TGCAGTGCTAGAGATCGGGCTAGCGGGTTCCCACGCAGTGAGCAGTTCTTC; CDR3 protein: CSARDRASGFPRSEQFF
clone size: NA; V gene: TRBV9; J gene: TRBJ1-4; D gene: TRBD1; CDR3 DNA: TGTGCCAGCAGCGTAGAGGCAGGGGGCAATGAAAAACTGTTTTTT; CDR3 protein: CASSVEAGGNEKLFF
clone size: NA; V gene: TRBV10-3; J gene: TRBJ2-5; D gene: TRBD2; CDR3 DNA: TGTGCCATCGGGGGAAGCGGGGACGAGACCCGGTACTTC; CDR3 protein: CAIGGSGDETRYF
clone size: few; V gene: TRBV7-7; J gene: TRBJ2-1; D gene: TRBD1; CDR3 DNA: TGTGCTAGCAGCCACTGGCAGGGGGTCTACAATGAGCAGTTCTTC; CDR3 protein: CASSHWQGVYNEQFF
clone size: NA; V gene: TRBV30; J gene: TRBJ2-5; D gene: NA; CDR3 DNA: TGTGCCTGGAGTCGTAGCAGCCAAGAGACCCAGTACTTC; CDR3 protein: CAWSRSSQETQYF
clone size: NA; V gene: TRBV6-5; J gene: TRBJ2-7; D gene: TRBD2; CDR3 DNA: TGTGCCAGCAGTCCTAATAGCGGGGGGGCCGGGGAGCAGTACTTC; CDR3 protein: CASSPNSGGAGEQYF
clone size: NA; V gene: TRBV12-3/TRBV12-4; J gene: TRBJ1-5; D gene: NA; CDR3 DNA: TGTGCCAACGGAAAGGGGATCGGGCCCCAGCATTTT; CDR3 protein: CANGKGIGPQHF
clone size: few; V gene: TRBV5-1; J gene: TRBJ1-1; D gene: NA; CDR3 DNA: TGCGCCAGCAGCTTGTCGGGGGTAGAAGCTTTCTTT; CDR3 protein: CASSLSGVEAFF
clone size: NA; V gene: TRBV3-1; J gene: TRBJ2-7; D gene: TRBD2; CDR3 DNA: TGTGCCAGCAGCCAAGGTCGGACGGGAGGCCGGCACGAGCAGTACTTC; CDR3 protein: CASSQGRTGGRHEQYF
clone size: NA; V gene: TRBV5-5; J gene: TRBJ2-7; D gene: TRBD1; CDR3 DNA: TGTGCCAGCAGCGCCCAGACAGGGTCGGTTGCCTACGAGCAGTACTTC; CDR3 protein: CASSAQTGSVAYEQYF
clone size: many; V gene: TRBV5-1; J gene: TRBJ1-4; D gene: TRBD1; CDR3 DNA: TGCGCCAGCAGCCCTCCGGGACAGGATGAAAAACTGTTTTTT; CDR3 protein: CASSPPGQDEKLFF
clone size: few; V gene: TRBV7-6; J gene: TRBJ2-5; D gene: TRBD2; CDR3 DNA: TGTGCCAGCAGCTTGCTAGCGGGGGGTACTCGGGAGACCCAGTACTTC; CDR3 protein: CASSLLAGGTRETQYF
clone size: once; V gene: TRBV18; J gene: TRBJ2-5; D gene: NA; CDR3 DNA: TGTGCCAGCTCACCCGTATATCGGACGGCGGGAGAGACCCAGTACTTC; CDR3 protein: CASSPVYRTAGETQYF
clone size: NA; V gene: TRBV5-5; J gene: TRBJ2-5; D gene: TRBD2; CDR3 DNA: TGTGCCAGCAGCTTAAAAGGACTAGCGGGGGGGCTCGTGGAGACCCAGTACTTC; CDR3 protein: CASSLKGLAGGLVETQYF
clone size: few; V gene: TRBV6-5; J gene: TRBJ2-7; D gene: NA; CDR3 DNA: TGTGCCAGCAGTTACGCTCTGGCAGGGTTGTCGAGCTCCTACGAGCAGTACTTC; CDR3 protein: CASSYALAGLSSSYEQYF
clone size: NA; V gene: TRBV5-1; J gene: TRBJ2-5; D gene: TRBD1; CDR3 DNA: TGCGCCAGCAGCAGGGACAGGGGTGTATCGGAGACCCAGTACTTC; CDR3 protein: CASSRDRGVSETQYF
clone size: few; V gene: TRBV5-1; J gene: TRBJ2-3; D gene: TRBD2; CDR3 DNA: TGCGCCAGCAGCTTGGTGCCTAGCGGGGGGATCGACACAGATACGCAGTATTTT; CDR3 protein: CASSLVPSGGIDTDTQYF
clone size: few; V gene: TRBV5-1; J gene: TRBJ2-1; D gene: NA; CDR3 DNA: TGCGCCAGCAGCTTAGCCGGTAACTCCTACAATGAGCAGTTCTTC; CDR3 protein: CASSLAGNSYNEQFF
clone size: many; V gene: TRBV12-3/TRBV12-4; J gene: TRBJ2-6; D gene: NA; CDR3 DNA: TGTGCCAGCAGCTCTGGGGCCAACGTCCTGACTTTC; CDR3 protein: CASSSGANVLTF
clone size: NA; V gene: TRBV28; J gene: TRBJ2-7; D gene: TRBD1; CDR3 DNA: TGTGCCAGCAGAGAAGGACAGGGGGTTCCGTACTTC; CDR3 protein: CASREGQGVPYF